Shown below are 23 T cell receptor beta chains from a single sample sequenced in a study of blood T cell repertoires in COVID-19. Profiled with immunoSEQ multiplex PCR; TCRdb holds only in-frame clones, not every one. The sample consists of 200,000 to 300,000 clones, around 88% of them appearing once. The source material was PBMCs or T cells enriched from blood (not recorded which). Receptors originate from a woman aged 40 to 50 with acute COVID-19.

V and J are TRBV7-6 and TRBJ2-7, with TRBD2 matching over 8 bases. The CDR3 contains 15 residues. The germline V gene has CDR1 SGHVS and CDR2 FNYEAQ. Trimming took 1 base from V and 3 from J; bases not matched to a gene: 5. CDR3 protein: CASSLEAGEVYEQYF. The CDR3 DNA is TGTGCCAGCAGCTTAGAAGCGGGAGAGGTCTACGAGCAGTACTTC.

The chain recombines TRBV11-1 with TRBJ1-1; TRBD1 might be the D (5 bases). This CDR3 region has 14 residues. Trimming pared 3 bases from V and 8 bases from J, leaving 16 bases between. From germline, CDR1 is SGHAT and CDR2 FQDESV (reference sequence). CDR3 nucleotides: TGTGCCAGCAGCTTCCAGGGTAGGGAATGGGAAGCTTTCTTT. Translating it yields CASSFQGREWEAFF. Full variable domain (outside the CDR3, taken from reference TRBV11-1 and TRBJ1-1): EAEVAQSPRYKITEKSQAVAFWCDPISGHATLYWYRQILGQGPELLVQFQDESVVDDSQLPKDRFSAERLKGVDSTLKIQPAELGDSAMYLCASSFQGREWEAFFGQGTRLTVV.

This chain links TRBV4-1 with TRBJ2-3, with 15 bases identical to TRBD2. The germline CDR1 and CDR2 sequences are MGHRA and YSYEKL. The CDR3 extends over 20 amino acids. With V trimmed by 5 bases and J by 1 base, 13 bases remained unmatched. DNA for the CDR3: TGCGCCAGCAGCACGATAGGACTAGCGGGAGGGCCTAAAGGCACAGATACGCAGTATTTT. Its translation is CASSTIGLAGGPKGTDTQYF.

This clone appeared a few times. The chain combines TRBV7-2 with TRBJ1-4; D not resolved. Trimming left V 1 base short and J 7 bases short, with 10 bases between. Germline V gene data show CDR1 as SGHTA and CDR2 as FQGNSA. The CDR3 consists of 14 residues. CDR3: CASSLGSSLEKLFF. CDR3 nucleotide sequence: TGTGCCAGCAGCTTAGGTAGCAGTCTTGAAAAACTGTTTTTT.

The rearrangement links TRBV29-1 to TRBJ2-7, with D unresolved. This CDR3 contains 12 residues. In germline, CDR1 is SQVTM, CDR2 ANQGSEA. Trimming shortened V by 2 bases and J by 3 bases, and 8 bases separated the two germline ends. CDR3 in DNA: TGCAGCGTTGAAAGCTCGGGCTACGAGCAGTACTTC. Its translation: CSVESSGYEQYF.

V is TRBV30 and J is TRBJ2-5; perhaps TRBD2 as D (5 bases). Germline V lookup: CDR1 GTSNPN, CDR2 SVGIG (reference sequence). CDR3 length: 13 amino acids. With 3 bases removed from V and 5 bases from J, the gap between germline ends came to 13 bases. CDR3 region: CAWRVSGIETQYF. CDR3 DNA: TGTGCCTGGAGAGTTTCGGGAATTGAGACCCAGTACTTC.

The genes are TRBV29-1 and TRBJ1-5; 8 bases agree with TRBD1. CDR1 and CDR2 (germline): SQVTM, ANQGSEA. The V and J ends lost 5 bases and 3 bases, in that order; junction bases with no gene match: 9. This CDR3 is built from 15 residues. Here the CDR3 DNA reads TGCAGCGTTAGGGCAGGGGGCTATAACAATCAGCCCCAGCATTTT. This sequence encodes CSVRAGGYNNQPQHF.

This clone was counted once. The CDR3 nucleotides read TGTGCCACCAGCGAGACAGGGGACACCTACGAGCAGTACTTC. Translating gives CATSETGDTYEQYF. This chain joins TRBV24-1 and TRBJ2-7, with 8 bases lining up with TRBD1. The junction had 6 bases not matched to a gene; V was cut back by 7 bases and J by 2 bases. Looked up from germline, CDR1 is KGHDR and CDR2 is SFDVKD. This CDR3 is 14 amino acids long.

The rearrangement links TRBV19 to TRBJ1-1; the match to TRBD1 covers 8 bases. Trimming cost V 6 bases and J 8 bases; bases outside gene matches: 17. CDR3 size: 16 residues. Germline assignment: CDR1 LNHDA and CDR2 SQIVND (reference sequence). The CDR3 is CASRVTGVQVSSEAFF. The CDR3 region has the DNA TGTGCCAGTAGAGTGACAGGGGTTCAAGTCTCCTCGGAAGCTTTCTTT.

The chain carries TRBV2 and TRBJ2-2, with 13 bases matching TRBD2. Germline V lookup: CDR1 SNHLY, CDR2 FYNNEI. Losses at the gene ends were 9 bases for V and 4 bases for J; bases not matched to a gene: 5. The CDR3 loop spans 15 amino acids. DNA of the CDR3: TGTGCCAGTAGTACTAGCGGGAGGGCCACCGGGGAGCTGTTTTTT. Amino acids: CASSTSGRATGELFF.

This clone was recorded a few times. This chain connects TRBV7-9 to TRBJ2-1; perhaps TRBD2 as D (5 bases). There are 15 residues in the CDR3. Germline CDR1 is SEHNR and CDR2 is FQNEAQ (reference sequence). Trimming stripped 5 bases from V and 2 bases from J, with 13 bases between. DNA of the CDR3: TGTGCCAGCAGCCCAAGCGGAGGCGCCTACAATGAGCAGTTCTTC. Translation gives CASSPSGGAYNEQFF.

This clone was counted a few times. J is TRBJ2-7 and V is TRBV19, with 12 bases matching TRBD2. This CDR3 spans 13 amino acids. The V gene's germline CDR1 is LNHDA and CDR2 SQIVND (reference sequence). Germline trimming cut 10 bases from V and 3 bases from J; bases unmatched to any gene: 4. The CDR3 sequence is CATAGLAGYEQYF. CDR3 in DNA: TGTGCCACCGCGGGACTAGCGGGCTACGAGCAGTACTTC.

The V and J genes are TRBV3-1 (or the pseudogene TRBV3-2) and TRBJ2-7; D call uncertain. The V gene lost 5 bases and the J gene lost 6 bases, with 17 bases spanning the gap. The germline gives CDR1 LGHDT, CDR2 YNNKEL (reference sequence). There are 14 residues in the CDR3. Here the CDR3 reads CASSVQVRFGEQYF. The CDR3 region has the DNA TGTGCCAGCAGCGTTCAGGTCCGTTTTGGCGAGCAGTACTTC.

The chain uses TRBV10-3 and TRBJ1-2, with D possibly being TRBD1 (5 bases). This CDR3 spans 13 amino acids. Trimming took 3 bases from V and 7 from J, leaving 12 bases between them. Germline values: CDR1 ENHRY, CDR2 SYGVKD. CDR3 nucleotides: TGTGCCATCAGTGAAGACAGTAAAACTGGCTACACCTTC. Its translation is CAISEDSKTGYTF.

This clone occurred once. V gene TRBV27 combines with J gene TRBJ2-1, with 7 bases matching TRBD2. This CDR3 comprises 17 residues. The germline gives CDR1 MNHEY, CDR2 SMNVEV (reference sequence). The ends lost 3 bases at V and 2 bases at J; junction bases unmatched: 10. CDR3 in amino acids: CASSLLASGDAYNEQFF. CDR3 nucleotides: TGTGCCAGCAGTTTGTTGGCTAGCGGAGATGCCTACAATGAGCAGTTCTTC.

The chain carries TRBV29-1 and TRBJ2-2; D unresolved. Germline CDR1 SQVTM, CDR2 ANQGSEA. The CDR3 covers 13 residues. V was clipped by 0 bases and J by 6 bases, with 8 bases between them. CDR3 in amino acids: CSVEDLSAGELFF. In nucleotides, the CDR3 is TGCAGCGTTGAAGATTTGTCAGCCGGGGAGCTGTTTTTT.

V and J are TRBV19 and TRBJ2-1; TRBD1 matches at 7 bases. Germline lookup yields CDR1 LNHDA and CDR2 SQIVND (reference sequence). J was trimmed by 9 bases and V by 4 bases; bases with no gene match: 3. The CDR3 covers 12 residues. The CDR3 region has the DNA TGTGCCAGTAGTAAGAGGGGGCCTGAGCAGTTCTTC. It is translated as CASSKRGPEQFF.

The chain has TRBV5-1 and TRBJ2-5; D might be TRBD1 (5 bases). Trimming cost V 4 bases and J 3 bases, with 13 bases left between them. The CDR3 runs 14 residues. CDR1 SGHRS and CDR2 YFSETQ come from the germline V gene. CDR3 sequence reads: CASSQQGHKETQYF. CDR3 nucleotide sequence: TGCGCCAGCAGCCAGCAGGGTCACAAAGAGACCCAGTACTTC.

CDR3: CASSLLRNQPQHF. The DNA for the CDR3 is TGTGCCAGCAGCTTGCTACGAAATCAGCCCCAGCATTTT. This chain links TRBV5-8 with TRBJ1-5; D ambiguous. The length of the CDR3 is 13 residues. CDR1 and CDR2 from the germline V gene are SGHTS and YDEGEE. Trimming pared 1 base from V and 4 bases from J, leaving 6 bases between.

This clone appeared a single time. The chain combines TRBV5-1 with TRBJ1-4, with D unclear. CDR3 length: 15 amino acids. CDR1 is SGHRS and CDR2 is YFSETQ in the germline V gene. Trimming took off 5 bases at V and 0 bases at J, with 11 bases between the two ends. CDR3 in amino acids: CASRPNTATNEKLFF. CDR3 DNA sequence: TGCGCCAGCAGACCGAATACTGCAACTAATGAAAAACTGTTTTTT.

The chain has TRBV5-1 and TRBJ1-4, with TRBD1 as a possible D gene (6 bases). CDR1 and CDR2 from the germline V gene are SGHRS and YFSETQ. The CDR3 is made up of 14 amino acids. Trimming pared 3 bases from V and 4 bases from J, leaving 10 bases between. The CDR3 region has the DNA TGCGCCAGCAGCTCGGACAGCAGTAATGAAAAACTGTTTTTT. Protein: CASSSDSSNEKLFF.

The chain uses TRBV27 and TRBJ2-1, with 8 positions matching TRBD1. Per germline, CDR1 MNHEY and CDR2 SMNVEV (reference sequence). There are 16 residues in the CDR3. J lost 4 bases, V lost 5 bases, and 10 bases had no gene match. This chain's CDR3 is CASSPTGVGLYNEQFF. In DNA form, the CDR3 reads TGTGCCAGCAGTCCGACAGGGGTGGGATTGTACAATGAGCAGTTCTTC.

This chain uses TRBV5-1 with TRBJ2-1; tentatively, D is TRBD1 (5 bases). The V and J ends lost 1 base and 0 bases respectively, with 11 bases between them. Germline CDR1 reads SGHRS; CDR2 reads YFSETQ. This CDR3 has 16 amino acids. CDR3 sequence (DNA): TGCGCCAGCAGCTTGAGACAGCCTTCCTCCTACAATGAGCAGTTCTTC. Its translation: CASSLRQPSSYNEQFF.